This T cell receptor beta chain is drawn from a study of cytomegalovirus exposure and HLA in healthy donors. General study results and limits: When a later analysis was performed, an Asian-associated ancestry cluster reportedly had fewer N-insertions than the roughly 730-donor mean.

The PCR ran on 60 Vbeta and 13 Jbeta primers. Sequencing used immunoSEQ multiplex PCR; TCRdb keeps in-frame clones, though not all of them. The table records approximately 100,000 clones, roughly three quarters of them present only once. Per the germline V gene, CDR1 is GTSNPN and CDR2 is SVGIG (reference sequence). This CDR3 is built from 19 residues. J was trimmed by 0 bases and V by 1 base; bases with no gene match: 12. This clone was seen only once. Its antigen is currently unknown. The sample was PBMCs. This clonotype originated in a man aged 40-50 years in good health and CMV-seronegative. The chain has TRBV30 and TRBJ2-1; TRBD2 agrees at 10 bases. The CDR3, as DNA: TGTGCCTGGAGTGCCCAGCGGGGGGGCTATCTCCCCTCCTACAATGAGCAGTTCTTC. The encoded protein is CAWSAQRGGYLPSYNEQFF. The full variable domain, in which reference TRBV30 and TRBJ2-1 provide the parts outside the CDR3, is SQTIHQWPATLVQPVGSPLSLECTVEGTSNPNLYWYRQAAGRGLQLLFYSVGIGQISSEVPQNLSASRPQDRQFILSSKKLLLSDSGFYLCAWSAQRGGYLPSYNEQFFGPGTRLTVL.